Each of the 2 T cell receptor beta chains below was sequenced from the same sample in a study of cytomegalovirus exposure and HLA in healthy donors. The assay was immunoSEQ multiplex PCR, and TCRdb's table has in-frame clones only and misses some. Here the sample spans 150,000 to 200,000 clones, around nine tenths being singletons. Sequences were obtained from PBMCs. Receptor source: a young man in good health and CMV-seronegative.

This sequence joins TRBV11-2 and TRBJ1-3, with D tentatively TRBD1 (5 bases). The CDR3 is 13 residues long. Germline V lookup: CDR1 SGHAT, CDR2 FQNNGV. The V gene lost 3 bases and the J gene lost 8 bases, with 11 bases spanning the gap. The CDR3 sequence: CASSLWGVDTIYF. In DNA, the CDR3 is TGTGCCAGCAGCTTGTGGGGGGTAGACACCATATATTTT.

This clone occurred a few times. The V gene is TRBV29-1, the J gene TRBJ1-4, with 8 nucleotides matching TRBD1. V was pared by 4 bases and J by 6 bases, with 4 bases of the junction left unmatched. In germline, CDR1 is SQVTM, CDR2 ANQGSEA. CDR3 size: 13 residues. CDR3 residues: CSVGEDRDEKLFF. In DNA, the CDR3 is TGCAGCGTTGGGGAGGACAGGGATGAAAAACTGTTTTTT.